These T cell receptor beta chains were read from a single sample in a study of T cell responses to AZD1222 COVID-19 vaccine. Profiling relied on immunoSEQ multiplex PCR, and the TCRdb table lists in-frame clones only, not all of them. The sample carries about 110,000 clones, approximately 90% recorded once. The sample here was peripheral blood, taken on day 0 of AZD1222 vaccination. These receptors came from an adult in good health. CDR3s include the opening cysteine and the closing phenylalanine or tryptophan. D genes are given only for firm matches.

D,J,V,CDR3
NA,TRBJ1-2,TRBV19,CASSIDLGTSFYGYTF
NA,TRBJ1-6,TRBV7-9,CASTQGLSNSPLHF
NA,TRBJ2-3,TRBV6-6,CASYRAGLNTDTQYF
NA,TRBJ1-6,TRBV2,CASRGGAGNSPLHF
TRBD1,TRBJ1-4,TRBV6-6,CASSPGQGREKLFF
TRBD1,TRBJ1-5,TRBV23-1,CASSQYTGGGNQPQHF
TRBD2,TRBJ2-3,TRBV29-1,CSVESGIVDTQYF
TRBD2,TRBJ2-3,TRBV6-5,CASWGSGGRVNPQYF
NA,TRBJ1-1,TRBV6-5,CASTDRNPPYEAFF
TRBD1,TRBJ2-3,TRBV19,CASSKAGGWRDTQYF
TRBD1,TRBJ2-2,TRBV19,CASSMTGGLLGTGELFF
NA,TRBJ2-1,TRBV3-1/TRBV3-2,CASSQHKEAGVFEVLVRNEQFF
NA,TRBJ1-1,TRBV12-3/TRBV12-4,CASRFRGNTEAFF
NA,TRBJ1-5,TRBV9,CASSVSSASNQPQHF
TRBD2,TRBJ2-3,TRBV6-5,CASSYAGGVTDTQYF
TRBD1,TRBJ2-7,TRBV7-6,CASSTNRGPSYEQYF
NA,TRBJ1-2,TRBV6-5,CASSYGRGSIGYTF
NA,TRBJ1-2,TRBV19,CASGDYGYTF